This passage covers 32 T cell receptor beta chains from one sample sequenced in a study of a mutant IDH1 vaccine in newly diagnosed glioma (dated by TCRdb to the early 2020s). This specimen's time point label, per the study, means: week 11, during vaccination. A 20-mer mutant IDH1 peptide at 300 micrograms in Montanide made up each vaccine dose, which was injected subcutaneously together with topical imiquimod. Their antigen targets remain unknown. Receptor amplification or capture employed the immunoSEQ multiplex PCR assay. Here the immuneACCESS table is served through TCRdb, limited to in-frame sequences with V and J called. Missing clones are a known gap in these copies; in checked studies unresolved V genes cover under half, and the rest lacks a known reason. This sample holds 100,000 to 150,000 clones; about 80% were observed only once. The top ten clonotypes cover 4.5% to 5.5% of the sample.

Sequencing used PBMCs, obtained from a glioma patient whose treatment included an IDH1 peptide vaccine. These receptor sequences come from a man aged 35 to 55 with glioma.

This clone was seen only once. The J gene is TRBJ2-1, the V gene TRBV7-2; the D gene is possibly TRBD1 (7 bases). The CDR3 contains 14 residues. Germline V gene data show CDR1 as SGHTA and CDR2 as FQGNSA. V gave up 5 bases and J gave up 7 bases, with 15 bases separating them. In DNA, the CDR3 is TGTGCCAGCAGCCCCATACAGGGGAGGAATGAGCAGTTCTTC. Amino acid sequence: CASSPIQGRNEQFF.

The chain has TRBV9 and TRBJ2-5; TRBD2 is a possible D gene (6 bases). Germline V CDR1 and CDR2: SGDLS, YYNGEE. The V end lost 3 bases, the J end lost 5 bases, and 20 bases lay between the germline ends. CDR3 length: 16 amino acids. The CDR3 loop reads CASSAISSVRRETQYF. In DNA form, the CDR3 reads TGTGCCAGCAGCGCAATATCTAGCGTACGAAGGGAGACCCAGTACTTC. The full variable domain, rest sourced from reference TRBV9 and TRBJ2-5, is DSGVTQTPKHLITATGQRVTLRCSPRSGDLSVYWYQQSLDQGLQFLIQYYNGEERAKGNILERFSAQQFPDLHSELNLSSLELGDSALYFCASSAISSVRRETQYFGPGTRLLVL.

This rearrangement joins TRBV7-2 to TRBJ2-5, with TRBD2 matching over 9 bases. Losses at the gene ends were 1 base for V and 4 bases for J; bases not matched to a gene: 4. This CDR3 is built from 15 residues. Germline values: CDR1 SGHTA, CDR2 FQGNSA. This chain's CDR3 is CASSLVVAGAETQYF. The CDR3 nucleotides are TGTGCCAGCAGCTTAGTCGTAGCGGGGGCAGAGACCCAGTACTTC. The variable domain in full, with the rest retrieved from reference TRBV7-2 and TRBJ2-5, is GAGVSQSPSNKVTEKGKDVELRCDPISGHTALYWYRQSLGQGLEFLIYFQGNSAPDKSGLPSDRFSAERTGGSVSTLTIQRTQQEDSAVYLCASSLVVAGAETQYFGPGTRLLVL.

The gene calls are TRBV28 and TRBJ2-5; D ambiguous. The CDR3 is made up of 11 amino acids. Germline CDR1 and CDR2: MDHEN and SYDVKM. The V end was cut by 1 base, the J end by 5 bases, with 2 bases between. The CDR3 here is CASSLSETQYF. CDR3 DNA: TGTGCCAGCAGTTTATCCGAGACCCAGTACTTC.

The CDR3 loop is CASSARGSTDTQYF. The CDR3 bases are TGTGCCAGCAGTGCCCGGGGTAGCACAGATACGCAGTATTTT. This chain links TRBV6-4 with TRBJ2-3; D perhaps matches TRBD2 (5 bases). CDR3 length: 14 amino acids. Germline CDR1 MRHNA, CDR2 SNTAGT. V lost 4 bases, J lost 0 bases, and 8 bases lay in between.

The chain couples TRBV7-8 to TRBJ1-4, with 7 nucleotides matching TRBD1. This CDR3 region has 15 residues. The V gene's germline CDR1 is SGHVS and CDR2 FQNEAQ. The V gene end was trimmed by 3 bases and the J gene end by 5 bases; junction bases not matched to a gene: 6. The CDR3 is CASSFGQAKNEKLFF. Written as DNA, the CDR3 is TGTGCCAGCAGCTTCGGACAGGCCAAAAATGAAAAACTGTTTTTT.

In the case of this clone: Germline is not matched at one junction end, which may reflect a read error. The genes are TRBV7-7 and TRBJ2-7; D uncertain. Germline CDR1 is SSHAT and CDR2 is FNYEAQ (reference sequence). The CDR3 contains 13 residues. The CDR3 DNA is TGTGCTAGCAGCCCAGACGGTTCCTACGAGCAGTACTTC. It yields the protein CASSPDGSYEQYF.

The J gene is TRBJ1-4, the V gene TRBV14; 10 bases align to TRBD1. Looked up from germline, CDR1 is SGHDN and CDR2 is FVKESK. V shed 2 bases and J 8 bases; nucleotides not matched to a gene: 14. The CDR3 consists of 18 residues. As DNA, the CDR3 is TGTGCCAGCAGCCAATATTCCATCGACAGGGGGCTTCTAGAAAAACTGTTTTTT. It codes for CASSQYSIDRGLLEKLFF.

The J gene is TRBJ2-5, the V gene TRBV10-3; TRBD2 aligns across 7 bases. Germline CDR1 is ENHRY and CDR2 is SYGVKD. The CDR3 has 13 residues. V was clipped by 3 bases and J by 4 bases; unmatched bases: 2. The CDR3 here is CAISETGGETQYF. DNA of the CDR3: TGTGCCATCAGTGAAACGGGGGGAGAGACCCAGTACTTC.

The chain is built from TRBV25-1 and TRBJ2-3; D remains ambiguous. Germline V gene sequence: CDR1 MGHDK, CDR2 SYGVNS. The CDR3 runs to 17 residues. Trimming took 5 bases from V and 5 from J, leaving 23 bases between them. CDR3: CASSPRGRLSVGDTQYF. The CDR3 bases are TGTGCCAGCAGTCCCCGAGGTCGGTTGTCCGTCGGAGATACGCAGTATTTT.

This chain uses TRBV27 with TRBJ2-1, with 8 bases aligning to TRBD2. The J segment lost 2 bases and the V segment lost 1 base, leaving 7 bases of the junction unmatched. Germline CDR1 reads MNHEY; CDR2 reads SMNVEV (reference sequence). The CDR3 runs to 17 residues. The CDR3 loop reads CASSLFPSGYAYNEQFF. The DNA of the CDR3 is TGTGCCAGCAGTTTATTTCCTAGCGGGTACGCCTACAATGAGCAGTTCTTC.

The chain uses TRBV7-9 and TRBJ2-3; D ambiguous. Trimming stripped 1 base from V and 0 bases from J, with 11 bases between. The germline CDR1 and CDR2 sequences are SEHNR and FQNEAQ (reference sequence). The CDR3 has 16 amino acids. The CDR3 nucleotides are TGTGCCAGCAGCTTAGTGATGCGGATTAGCACAGATACGCAGTATTTT. Its translation: CASSLVMRISTDTQYF.

This clone appeared a few times. This sequence joins TRBV30 and TRBJ2-1; 10 bases map to TRBD2. Germline CDR1 reads GTSNPN; CDR2 reads SVGIG (reference sequence). This CDR3 has 15 residues. J lost 0 bases, V lost 8 bases, and 7 bases had no gene match. The CDR3 protein is CAHSGGAISYNEQFF. The CDR3 DNA follows: TGTGCCCACAGCGGGGGGGCTATCTCCTACAATGAGCAGTTCTTC.

CDR3 residues: CAIGTLAGGYGELFF. The CDR3 coding sequence is TGTGCCATCGGGACCCTAGCGGGAGGATACGGGGAGCTGTTTTTT. The V call is TRBV6-1, the J call TRBJ2-2; 11 bases are shared with TRBD2. Germline V gene sequence: CDR1 MNHNS, CDR2 SASEGT. V shed 10 bases, J shed 7 bases, and the junction held 11 bases outside the gene matches. The CDR3 runs to 15 residues.

The chain joins TRBV10-3 to TRBJ2-7, with 9 bases fitting TRBD1. Germline V CDR1 and CDR2: ENHRY, SYGVKD. This CDR3 has 15 residues. J was trimmed by 4 bases and V by 3 bases; bases with no gene match: 7. The CDR3 spells CAISDMTGGVYEQYF. The CDR3 DNA sequence: TGTGCCATCAGTGACATGACAGGGGGGGTATACGAGCAGTACTTC.

Note on this clone: Relative to the germline gene, one junction end is altered; a read error may explain this. The chain has TRBV6-5 and TRBJ2-7, with D possibly matching TRBD1 (6 bases). The germline gives CDR1 MNHEY, CDR2 SVGAGI. This CDR3 is built from 13 residues. The CDR3 is CASSYSTAGERYF. Written as DNA, the CDR3 is TGTGCCAGCAGTTACTCGACGGCAGGGGAGCGGTACTTC.

This clone was seen just once. The chain joins TRBV2 to TRBJ1-2; 9 bases agree with TRBD1. The V gene end was trimmed by 3 bases and the J gene end by 8 bases; junction bases not matched to a gene: 13. The germline gives CDR1 SNHLY, CDR2 FYNNEI. This CDR3 is 16 amino acids long. CDR3 sequence reads: CASSDGDRVMYGGYTF. CDR3 nucleotide sequence: TGTGCCAGCAGTGATGGGGACAGGGTGATGTACGGAGGCTACACCTTC.

The V and J genes are TRBV29-1 and TRBJ2-7, with TRBD1 identical over 7 bases. The J segment lost 6 bases and the V segment lost 4 bases, leaving 6 bases of the junction unmatched. This CDR3 spans 12 amino acids. The V gene's germline CDR1 is SQVTM and CDR2 ANQGSEA. CDR3: CSVVQGYAEQYF. The CDR3 DNA sequence: TGCAGCGTTGTACAGGGGTACGCCGAGCAGTACTTC.

V usage is TRBV7-9 and J usage is TRBJ2-7; the match to TRBD1 covers 8 bases. V lost 5 bases and J lost 5; bases outside the gene matches: 8. Germline CDR1 reads SEHNR; CDR2 reads FQNEAQ (reference sequence). The CDR3 has 14 amino acids. This chain's CDR3 is CASSPRTGWDEQYF. The CDR3 nucleotides are TGTGCCAGCAGCCCTCGGACAGGGTGGGACGAGCAGTACTTC.

This clone was found a few times. The J gene is TRBJ2-1, the V gene TRBV11-3; D is ambiguous. The CDR3 consists of 15 residues. Germline loops: CDR1 SGHNT, CDR2 YENEEA. V was shortened by 5 bases and J by 4 bases, with 15 bases between the two germline ends. The CDR3 DNA reads as TGTGCCAGCAGCGCAGAAGGTCAGGAGTACAATGAGCAGTTCTTC. Its protein product is CASSAEGQEYNEQFF.

V gene TRBV30 combines with J gene TRBJ2-5; D is perhaps TRBD1 (6 bases). The CDR3 loop spans 13 amino acids. Per germline, CDR1 GTSNPN and CDR2 SVGIG (reference sequence). Trimming removed 5 bases at V and 5 bases at J, with 15 bases between. The CDR3 sequence is CAWGRQGMETQYF. The DNA for the CDR3 is TGTGCCTGGGGGCGGCAGGGGATGGAGACCCAGTACTTC.

The chain couples TRBV2 to TRBJ1-6; maybe TRBD1 (5 bases). The CDR3 length is 13 residues. The germline gives CDR1 SNHLY, CDR2 FYNNEI. V lost 4 bases, J lost 10 bases, and 11 bases lay in between. DNA for the CDR3: TGTGCCAGCAGTGGGGACCGCAACTCACCCCTCCACTTT. Its protein product is CASSGDRNSPLHF. The complete variable domain, with remaining parts taken from reference TRBV2 and TRBJ1-6, reads EPEVTQTPSHQVTQMGQEVILRCVPISNHLYFYWYRQILGQKVEFLVSFYNNEISEKSEIFDDQFSVERPDGSNFTLKIRSTKLEDSAMYFCASSGDRNSPLHFGNGTRLTVT.

This clone was detected only once. This chain uses TRBV5-6 with TRBJ1-4, with D tentatively TRBD1 (6 bases). This CDR3 region has 15 residues. With 4 bases removed from V and 7 bases from J, the gap between germline ends came to 17 bases. Germline loops: CDR1 SGHDT, CDR2 YYEEEE. The chain's CDR3 is CASSPMGGPSEKLFF. Written as DNA, the CDR3 is TGTGCCAGCAGCCCCATGGGGGGGCCGAGTGAAAAACTGTTTTTT.

This clone occurred a few times. The chain is built from TRBV19 and TRBJ2-2, with 7 bases fitting TRBD1. The CDR3 covers 15 residues. V dropped 4 bases and J dropped 5; count of bases not matched to a gene: 7. Germline lookup yields CDR1 LNHDA and CDR2 SQIVND (reference sequence). The CDR3 nucleotides read TGTGCCAGTAGTAGACGACAGGGTGGAACCGGGGAGCTGTTTTTT. Protein: CASSRRQGGTGELFF.

V and J are TRBV7-9 and TRBJ2-7, with a tentative D call TRBD2 (5 bases). The CDR3 contains 12 residues. With 3 bases removed from V and 6 bases from J, the gap between germline ends came to 9 bases. Germline loops: CDR1 SEHNR, CDR2 FQNEAQ (reference sequence). DNA for the CDR3: TGTGCCAGCAGCTTTGGACTCGGCGAGCAGTACTTC. Translating gives CASSFGLGEQYF.

CDR3 DNA: TGTGCCAGCAGTTTCGCGGTGGGGTACGAGCAGTACTTC. Protein: CASSFAVGYEQYF. The rearrangement uses TRBV27 and TRBJ2-7; D is undetermined. The CDR3 is 13 residues long. Germline V gene sequence: CDR1 MNHEY, CDR2 SMNVEV (reference sequence). Trimming took off 3 bases at V and 4 bases at J, with 10 bases between the two ends.

The chain couples TRBV7-8 to TRBJ1-4, with D maybe TRBD1 (6 bases). The CDR3 has 14 amino acids. Looked up from germline, CDR1 is SGHVS and CDR2 is FQNEAQ. Trimming removed 6 bases at V and 4 bases at J, with 12 bases between. CDR3 DNA: TGTGCCAGCAGGCGACAGGCGTTTAATGAAAAACTGTTTTTT. It yields the protein CASRRQAFNEKLFF. Drawing the rest from reference TRBV7-8 and TRBJ1-4, the complete variable domain is GAGVSQSPRYKVAKRGQDVALRCDPISGHVSLFWYQQALGQGPEFLTYFQNEAQLDKSGLPSDRFFAERPEGSVSTLKIQRTQQEDSAVYLCASRRQAFNEKLFFGSGTQLSVL.

V gene TRBV18 combines with J gene TRBJ1-3; 7 nucleotides agree with TRBD1. CDR1 KGHSH and CDR2 LQKENI come from the germline V gene. This CDR3 has 16 residues. J was trimmed by 3 bases and V by 4 bases; bases with no gene match: 9. The CDR3, as DNA: TGTGCCAGCTCACTTACCGGGACAGCCTTTGGAAACACCATATATTTT. Amino acids: CASSLTGTAFGNTIYF. The variable domain in full, with the rest retrieved from reference TRBV18 and TRBJ1-3, is NAGVMQNPRHLVRRRGQEARLRCSPMKGHSHVYWYRQLPEEGLKFMVYLQKENIIDESGMPKERFSAEFPKEGPSILRIQQVVRGDSAAYFCASSLTGTAFGNTIYFGEGSWLTVV.

The rearrangement links TRBV5-4 to TRBJ2-7, with 11 bases lining up with TRBD2. V was clipped by 5 bases and J by 1 base; unmatched bases: 8. The V gene's germline CDR1 is SGHNT and CDR2 YYREEE (reference sequence). This CDR3 is 16 amino acids long. The CDR3 DNA sequence: TGTGCCAGCAGGTCCCGTGGGACTAGCGGATCCTACGAGCAGTACTTC. The encoded protein is CASRSRGTSGSYEQYF.

This clone was seen a handful of times. The chain carries TRBV2 and TRBJ2-2; possibly TRBD2 for D (6 bases). The V and J ends lost 5 bases and 1 base respectively, with 11 bases between them. CDR1 and CDR2 (germline): SNHLY, FYNNEI. The CDR3 is 15 amino acids. CDR3: CASSPRRGNTGELFF. Here the CDR3 DNA reads TGTGCCAGCAGTCCCAGGCGGGGGAACACCGGGGAGCTGTTTTTT.

The rearrangement joins TRBV18 to TRBJ1-2, with D maybe TRBD1 (5 bases). The germline gives CDR1 KGHSH, CDR2 LQKENI. V gave up 3 bases and J gave up 4 bases, with 15 bases separating them. CDR3 length: 15 amino acids. The CDR3 region has the DNA TGTGCCAGCTCACCCGGGACTCAGGAGCTCTATGGCTACACCTTC. It yields the protein CASSPGTQELYGYTF. Together with reference TRBV18 and TRBJ1-2, the CDR3 gives the full variable domain: NAGVMQNPRHLVRRRGQEARLRCSPMKGHSHVYWYRQLPEEGLKFMVYLQKENIIDESGMPKERFSAEFPKEGPSILRIQQVVRGDSAAYFCASSPGTQELYGYTFGSGTRLTVV.

V and J are TRBV29-1 and TRBJ1-1; no clear D. V was pared by 4 bases and J by 7 bases, with 10 bases between. CDR3 length equals 11 residues. Per germline, CDR1 SQVTM and CDR2 ANQGSEA. CDR3 residues: CSVVTPVEAFF. The DNA of the CDR3 is TGCAGCGTTGTGACGCCTGTTGAAGCTTTCTTT. Looking up the rest from reference TRBV29-1 and TRBJ1-1 gives the full variable domain: SAVISQKPSRDICQRGTSLTIQCQVDSQVTMMFWYRQQPGQSLTLIATANQGSEATYESGFVIDKFPISRPNLTFSTLTVSNMSPEDSSIYLCSVVTPVEAFFGQGTRLTVV.